The 32 T cell receptor beta chains in this list originate from one sample, sequenced in a study of T cell responses to AZD1222 COVID-19 vaccine. Profiling relied on immunoSEQ multiplex PCR, and the TCRdb table lists in-frame clones only, not all of them. The table records about 100,000 clones, around 90% of them present only once. The material sequenced was peripheral blood, taken on day 0 of AZD1222 vaccination. The receptors were gathered from an adult in good health.

This rearrangement joins TRBV19 to TRBJ1-1, with 7 bases lining up with TRBD1. Germline values: CDR1 LNHDA, CDR2 SQIVND (reference sequence). V trimming: 6 bases; J trimming: 2 bases; junction bases outside the gene matches: 15. The CDR3 loop spans 17 amino acids. CDR3 protein: CASSPGGTVFSNTEAFF. The CDR3 bases are TGTGCCAGTAGCCCGGGCGGGACAGTCTTCTCCAACACTGAAGCTTTCTTT.

The rearrangement joins TRBV6-5 to TRBJ1-1; 9 positions match TRBD1. The CDR3 loop spans 13 amino acids. V lost 11 bases, J lost 6 bases, and 10 bases stayed unmatched. CDR1 is MNHEY, CDR2 SVGAGI, per germline. CDR3 nucleotides: TGTGCCTCTAGACAGGGGGTTAAGGCTGAAGCTTTCTTT. It is translated as CASRQGVKAEAFF.

This rearrangement joins TRBV7-9 to TRBJ1-2; 7 bases are shared with TRBD1. The CDR3 runs 13 residues. Germline CDR1 reads SEHNR; CDR2 reads FQNEAQ (reference sequence). V lost 5 bases and J lost 4; bases outside the gene matches: 4. CDR3 bases: TGTGCCAGCAGCCGGACAGGTAGCTATGGCTACACCTTC. Protein product: CASSRTGSYGYTF.

This chain connects TRBV28 to TRBJ2-1; D is unresolved. Germline CDR1 is MDHEN and CDR2 is SYDVKM. The V end was cut by 5 bases, the J end by 9 bases, with 14 bases between. This CDR3 has 13 amino acids. CDR3 nucleotides: TGTGCCAGCAGTGTGTCTGTGGTCACTGAGCAGTTCTTC. It is translated as CASSVSVVTEQFF.

V gene TRBV6-2 or TRBV6-3 combines with J gene TRBJ2-7; 15 nucleotides align to TRBD2. CDR1 and CDR2 from the germline V gene are MNHEY and SVGEGT. The CDR3 sequence is 17 residues long. Germline trimming cut 2 bases from V and 0 bases from J; bases unmatched to any gene: 2. The CDR3 DNA is TGTGCCAGCAGTTACGGGACTAGCGGGAGGCTCTCCTACGAGCAGTACTTC. Protein sequence: CASSYGTSGRLSYEQYF.

This sequence joins TRBV6-2 or TRBV6-3 and TRBJ2-3, with unresolved D. This CDR3 contains 14 residues. The germline V gene encodes CDR1 MNHEY and CDR2 SVGEGT. Trimming pared 2 bases from V and 3 bases from J, leaving 9 bases between. CDR3 amino acids: CASSYNRRTDTQYF. For the CDR3, the DNA is TGTGCCAGCAGTTACAATCGAAGAACAGATACGCAGTATTTT.

The V call is TRBV9, the J call TRBJ2-2, with D possibly TRBD2 on 6 matching bases. Germline loops: CDR1 SGDLS, CDR2 YYNGEE. The germline V and J ends were trimmed by 0 bases and 1 base, with 10 bases remaining between them. The CDR3 spans 16 residues. For the CDR3, the DNA is TGTGCCAGCAGCGTAGACGTGGGAGGGAACACCGGGGAGCTGTTTTTT. This codes for CASSVDVGGNTGELFF.

This chain uses TRBV6-2 or TRBV6-3 with TRBJ2-1; a possible D gene is TRBD2 (6 bases). CDR1 is MNHEY, CDR2 SVGEGT, per germline. V was clipped by 2 bases and J by 3 bases, with 8 bases between them. The CDR3 runs 14 residues. The CDR3 coding sequence is TGTGCCAGCAGTTACACCGGGAGCTACAATGAGCAGTTCTTC. This encodes CASSYTGSYNEQFF.

The rearrangement joins TRBV5-1 to TRBJ2-1; D gene unclear. The germline gives CDR1 SGHRS, CDR2 YFSETQ. The CDR3 has 14 amino acids. Trimming cost V 0 bases and J 4 bases, with 8 bases left between them. The CDR3 loop is CASSLGSLYNEQFF. The CDR3 nucleotides read TGCGCCAGCAGCTTGGGCAGCCTATACAATGAGCAGTTCTTC.

V gene TRBV29-1 combines with J gene TRBJ1-2; tentative D call: TRBD1 (6 bases). The CDR3 extends over 15 amino acids. Deletions cut 1 base from V and 0 bases from J, with 12 bases between. Germline values: CDR1 SQVTM, CDR2 ANQGSEA. CDR3 amino acids: CSVEAGDISNYGYTF. CDR3 DNA: TGCAGCGTTGAAGCCGGGGACATTTCTAACTATGGCTACACCTTC.

The chain uses TRBV15 and TRBJ2-5; D gene ambiguous. V shed 2 bases and J shed 5 bases, with 6 bases lying between them. The CDR3 covers 12 residues. The germline V gene encodes CDR1 LNHNV and CDR2 YYDKDF (reference sequence). The chain's CDR3 is CATSRTTETQYF. DNA for the CDR3: TGTGCCACCAGCAGAACTACCGAGACCCAGTACTTC.

About this clone: A junction boundary mismatches the germline segment, possibly from a read error. The chain combines TRBV18 with TRBJ2-7; no definite D call. This CDR3 is built from 14 residues. CDR1 KGHSH and CDR2 LQKENI come from the germline V gene. CDR3 DNA sequence: TGTGCCAGCTCACCACCGGGCACCGCATTTACTCCGATCTTC. Protein sequence: CASSPPGTAFTPIF.

This chain joins TRBV5-1 and TRBJ2-1; unclear D gene. This CDR3 has 16 residues. Looked up from germline, CDR1 is SGHRS and CDR2 is YFSETQ. The ends were cut back, 0 bases at V and 2 bases at J, with 12 bases in the middle. The CDR3 spells CASSLGDYGPYNEQFF. CDR3 DNA sequence: TGCGCCAGCAGCTTGGGGGATTATGGCCCCTACAATGAGCAGTTCTTC.

The chain joins TRBV4-3 to TRBJ2-5; 12 positions agree with TRBD2. This CDR3 has 17 amino acids. V gave up 1 base and J gave up 5 bases; unmatched junction bases: 8. Germline CDR1 and CDR2: LGHNA and YSLEER. DNA of the CDR3: TGCGCCAGCAGCCAAGCCTCTAGCGGGGGGGCCGGCGAGACCCAGTACTTC. Amino acid sequence: CASSQASSGGAGETQYF.

This clone was found a few times. V and J are TRBV27 and TRBJ2-7; TRBD1 aligns across 11 bases. V lost 6 bases and J lost 3; bases outside the gene matches: 4. This CDR3 spans 14 amino acids. Germline CDR1 MNHEY, CDR2 SMNVEV (reference sequence). The chain's CDR3 is CASRRDRGNYEQYF. As DNA, the CDR3 is TGTGCCAGCAGACGGGACAGGGGGAACTACGAGCAGTACTTC.

This chain joins TRBV28 and TRBJ1-2; D perhaps matches TRBD1 (6 bases). V shed 8 bases and J shed 5 bases, with 15 bases lying between them. Germline V CDR1 and CDR2: MDHEN, SYDVKM. This CDR3 is 13 amino acids long. This CDR3 is CASRMDSLYGYTF. DNA of the CDR3: TGTGCCAGCCGGATGGACAGTTTATATGGCTACACCTTC.

The rearrangement links TRBV21-1 to TRBJ1-5. TRBV21-1 is marked as a pseudogene. The CDR3 covers 14 residues. In nucleotides, the CDR3 is TGTGCCAGCTGCCTAAGACAGGAGGGTCAGCCCCAGCATTTT. Translating gives CASCLRQEGQPQHF.

The genes are TRBV11-2 and TRBJ2-4; 8 bases agree with TRBD2. The J segment lost 1 base and the V segment lost 6 bases, leaving 8 bases of the junction unmatched. This CDR3 region has 16 residues. Germline values: CDR1 SGHAT, CDR2 FQNNGV. The CDR3 coding sequence is TGTGCCAGCAGGTCACCGGGGGGGGAGGCCAAAAACATTCAGTACTTC. Amino acids: CASRSPGGEAKNIQYF.

The chain couples TRBV29-1 to TRBJ2-5; TRBD2 aligns across 10 bases. The CDR3 consists of 13 residues. Germline loops: CDR1 SQVTM, CDR2 ANQGSEA. V lost 4 bases, J lost 4 bases, and 3 bases stayed unmatched. CDR3 nucleotide sequence: TGCAGCGTTGGGGCTAGCGGGAGAGAGACCCAGTACTTC. Amino acids: CSVGASGRETQYF.

This clone showed up just once. Other DNA sequences in this specimen translate into the identical CDR3. V is TRBV5-1 and J is TRBJ1-3; D remains ambiguous. Per the germline V gene, CDR1 is SGHRS and CDR2 is YFSETQ. The CDR3 totals 14 residues. V was cut by 0 bases and J by 0 bases, with 4 bases left in between. The CDR3: CASSLAASGNTIYF. The DNA of the CDR3 is TGCGCCAGCAGCTTGGCAGCCTCTGGAAACACCATATATTTT.

The chain has TRBV4-3 and TRBJ2-7; D is undetermined. Trimming took 1 base from V and 0 from J, leaving 7 bases between them. The germline V gene has CDR1 LGHNA and CDR2 YSLEER. There are 14 residues in the CDR3. In DNA form, the CDR3 reads TGCGCCAGCAGCCAAGTCGGCTCCTCCTACGAGCAGTACTTC. Its translation: CASSQVGSSYEQYF.

The chain joins TRBV9 to TRBJ2-1, with a weak D call TRBD2 (5 bases). CDR3 length: 17 amino acids. CDR1 is SGDLS, CDR2 YYNGEE, per germline. V was pared by 2 bases and J by 6 bases, with 21 bases between. CDR3 sequence reads: CASSVRGNRLLSNEQFF. CDR3 coding DNA: TGTGCCAGCAGCGTCCGGGGAAACCGTCTGCTTAGCAATGAGCAGTTCTTC.

The chain recombines TRBV18 with TRBJ2-1; D gene uncertain. The length of the CDR3 is 15 residues. In germline, CDR1 is KGHSH, CDR2 LQKENI. Trimming stripped 0 bases from V and 0 bases from J, with 6 bases between. The CDR3 coding sequence is TGTGCCAGCTCACCACCCCAGAGCTCCTACAATGAGCAGTTCTTC. It specifies CASSPPQSSYNEQFF.

The V call is TRBV28, the J call TRBJ2-7, with a tentative D call TRBD1 (6 bases). Germline values: CDR1 MDHEN, CDR2 SYDVKM. Trimming left V 5 bases short and J 5 bases short, with 19 bases between. CDR3 size: 15 residues. The CDR3 loop reads CASSPPQGPLDEQYF. The CDR3 DNA reads TGTGCCAGCAGTCCTCCTCAGGGGCCTCTGGACGAGCAGTACTTC.

The CDR3 here is CASSQETSGSTTIKQFF. The CDR3 DNA reads TGCGCCAGCAGCCAAGAGACTAGCGGGAGTACTACAATAAAGCAGTTCTTC. The chain uses TRBV4-3 and TRBJ2-1; TRBD2 aligns across 12 bases. Looked up from germline, CDR1 is LGHNA and CDR2 is YSLEER. The CDR3 totals 17 residues. Trimming took 0 bases from V and 11 from J; bases not matched to a gene: 11.

The chain couples TRBV2 to TRBJ1-1; no clear D gene. The CDR3 has 13 amino acids. The ends were cut back, 3 bases at V and 1 base at J, with 6 bases in the middle. CDR1 and CDR2 from the germline V gene are SNHLY and FYNNEI. Written as DNA, the CDR3 is TGTGCCAGCAGTGACGAGGGGAACACTGAAGCTTTCTTT. Protein sequence: CASSDEGNTEAFF. Complete variable domain (other parts from reference TRBV2 and TRBJ1-1): EPEVTQTPSHQVTQMGQEVILRCVPISNHLYFYWYRQILGQKVEFLVSFYNNEISEKSEIFDDQFSVERPDGSNFTLKIRSTKLEDSAMYFCASSDEGNTEAFFGQGTRLTVV.

This clone was counted ten times or more. V and J are TRBV25-1 and TRBJ1-6; no firm D call. The V gene lost 1 base and the J gene lost 14 bases, with 6 bases spanning the gap. CDR3 length: 11 residues. Germline assignment: CDR1 MGHDK and CDR2 SYGVNS. CDR3 sequence (DNA): TGTGCCAGCAGTGAATCATCAGCCCTCCACTTT. It specifies CASSESSALHF.

This sequence joins TRBV2 and TRBJ2-1; 8 nucleotides align to TRBD2. CDR3 size: 16 residues. The V gene end was trimmed by 7 bases and the J gene end by 5 bases; junction bases not matched to a gene: 13. Germline V lookup: CDR1 SNHLY, CDR2 FYNNEI. The CDR3 here is CASNRLRAGAHNEQFF. CDR3 nucleotide sequence: TGTGCCAGCAACAGGCTGCGAGCGGGGGCGCACAATGAGCAGTTCTTC.

This CDR3 is CASSDSRREREQYF. CDR3 bases: TGTGCCAGCAGTGACTCACGTCGGGAGAGGGAGCAGTACTTC. This chain connects TRBV6-4 to TRBJ2-7; weak D call: TRBD2 (6 bases). The germline V gene encodes CDR1 MRHNA and CDR2 SNTAGT. There are 14 residues in the CDR3. The V end was cut by 0 bases, the J end by 7 bases, with 13 bases between.

This clone has just a few counts. CDR3 sequence: CASSPFGDRGFSYNEQFF. For the CDR3, the DNA is TGTGCCAGCAGCCCGTTCGGGGACAGGGGCTTCTCCTACAATGAGCAGTTCTTC. The chain uses TRBV28 and TRBJ2-1; TRBD1 aligns across 10 bases. CDR1 and CDR2 (germline): MDHEN, SYDVKM. V was clipped by 6 bases and J by 0 bases; unmatched bases: 11. The CDR3 covers 18 residues.

This clone was detected only once. V is TRBV6-5 and J is TRBJ1-2; 8 nucleotides line up with TRBD1. Germline CDR1 and CDR2: MNHEY and SVGAGI. The CDR3 contains 15 residues. V was clipped by 6 bases and J by 4 bases; unmatched bases: 10. In DNA, the CDR3 is TGTGCCAGCAGCCTGCCCGGGACAGGCCTCTATGGCTACACCTTC. As protein: CASSLPGTGLYGYTF.

V usage is TRBV4-3 and J usage is TRBJ2-6, with a weak D call TRBD1 (6 bases). The V gene lost 4 bases and the J gene lost 14 bases, with 15 bases spanning the gap. This CDR3 has 13 residues. Germline V gives CDR1 LGHNA, CDR2 YSLEER. CDR3 coding DNA: TGCGCCAGCAGCCCTTTTCGAGGGGGTCTCCTGACTTTC. Its translation is CASSPFRGGLLTF.